This T cell receptor (beta chain) is from a study of brain T cells in children with intractable seizures. Described time point: blood from clinic visit 5 months post-surgery; TSC patient then seizure free. Before surgery, patients took at least one anti-epileptic drug. Sequencing used immunoSEQ multiplex PCR; TCRdb keeps in-frame clones, though not all of them. The repertoire holds about 340,000 clones, with over 90% as singletons. The CDR3 is 12 residues long. Per germline, CDR1 LNHDA and CDR2 SQIVND (reference sequence). Trimming cost V 9 bases and J 7 bases; bases outside gene matches: 8. This clone was recorded only once.

The TCR sequence derives from a boy under two years old with tuberous sclerosis and intractable seizures. The starting material was peripheral blood, obtained 4 to 5 months after surgery. The chain recombines TRBV19 with TRBJ2-7, with 8 bases matching TRBD1. The CDR3 sequence is CASGTGSWEQYF. The CDR3 DNA follows: TGTGCCAGCGGGACAGGTTCTTGGGAGCAGTACTTC.